What follows are 15 T cell receptor beta chains derived from one specimen sequenced in a study of blood T cell repertoires in COVID-19. The table came from immunoSEQ multiplex PCR; TCRdb's copy has only in-frame clones and leaves some out. Seen here are 55,000 to 70,000 clones, about 88% observed once, and the top ten hold 1%. The specimen sequenced was peripheral blood. The receptors here all came from a man in his 70s with acute or convalescent COVID-19.

As for this clone: The junction and the germline gene differ at one end; a read error may be behind it. V is TRBV6-4 and J is TRBJ2-2; D may be TRBD2 (6 bases). From germline, CDR1 is MRHNA and CDR2 SNTAGT. The CDR3 is 16 amino acids. CDR3 nucleotides: TGTGCCAGCAGAGACTCCCTAGCGCCGAACACCGGGGAGCTGTTTTTT. Encoded protein: CASRDSLAPNTGELFF.

V usage is TRBV19 and J usage is TRBJ1-2; D ambiguous. Germline CDR1 and CDR2: LNHDA and SQIVND (reference sequence). Trimming took 3 bases from V and 4 from J, leaving 9 bases between them. CDR3 length: 13 residues. CDR3 in amino acids: CASSILDSYGYTF. DNA of the CDR3: TGTGCCAGTAGTATTTTAGATTCCTATGGCTACACCTTC. The whole variable domain, filled in from reference TRBV19 and TRBJ1-2, reads DGGITQSPKYLFRKEGQNVTLSCEQNLNHDAMYWYRQDPGQGLRLIYYSQIVNDFQKGDIAEGYSVSREKKESFPLTVTSAQKNPTAFYLCASSILDSYGYTFGSGTRLTVV.

This clone came up once. J is TRBJ2-5 and V is TRBV7-2; D unresolved. The CDR3 spans 15 residues. The V and J ends lost 6 bases and 2 bases respectively, with 16 bases between them. Per the germline V gene, CDR1 is SGHTA and CDR2 is FQGNSA. CDR3 sequence: CASRSRSKPQETQYF. CDR3 sequence (DNA): TGTGCCAGCAGGTCCCGGTCCAAGCCTCAAGAGACCCAGTACTTC.

The rearrangement joins TRBV15 to TRBJ1-2, with TRBD1 matching 10 bases. Germline CDR1 reads LNHNV; CDR2 reads YYDKDF (reference sequence). This CDR3 region has 14 residues. V lost 1 base and J lost 6; bases outside the gene matches: 2. Written as DNA, the CDR3 is TGTGCCACCAGCAGAGGGGACAGGGGAGATGGCTACACCTTC. Amino acid sequence: CATSRGDRGDGYTF.

This clone occurred a few times. The chain links TRBV7-9 to TRBJ1-5; D remains unclear. This CDR3 is built from 14 residues. The germline gives CDR1 SEHNR, CDR2 FQNEAQ (reference sequence). V lost 5 bases, J lost 0 bases, and 8 bases lay in between. The CDR3 DNA reads TGTGCCAGCAGCCCTTCAGTTAGCAATCAGCCCCAGCATTTT. This translates into CASSPSVSNQPQHF. The full variable domain, with the rest looked up from reference TRBV7-9 and TRBJ1-5, is DTGVSQNPRHKITKRGQNVTFRCDPISEHNRLYWYRQTLGQGPEFLTYFQNEAQLEKSRLLSDRFSAERPKGSFSTLEIQRTEQGDSAMYLCASSPSVSNQPQHFGDGTRLSIL.

This clone occurred once. The chain couples TRBV9 to TRBJ2-1, with D perhaps matching TRBD2 (5 bases). The CDR3 runs to 12 residues. The V end was cut by 7 bases, the J end by 5 bases, with 10 bases between. The germline CDR1 and CDR2 sequences are SGDLS and YYNGEE. The CDR3 coding sequence is TGTGCCAGCCGGGGTATTAACAATGAGCAGTTCTTC. Translating gives CASRGINNEQFF.

The chain has TRBV10-2 and TRBJ1-5, with D possibly being TRBD1 (6 bases). The CDR3 totals 16 residues. Germline V gene lookup returns CDR1 WSHSY and CDR2 SAAADI. V lost 6 bases, J lost 0 bases, and 15 bases lay in between. DNA of the CDR3: TGCGCCAGCAGCGCCGGACAGCACCATAGCAATCAGCCCCAGCATTTT. This sequence encodes CASSAGQHHSNQPQHF.

In this sample, this clone turned up a few times. The V gene is TRBV19, the J gene TRBJ1-2; tentatively, D is TRBD1 (5 bases). V shed 6 bases and J shed 9 bases, with 14 bases lying between them. The length of the CDR3 is 12 residues. The germline V gene has CDR1 LNHDA and CDR2 SQIVND (reference sequence). The CDR3 nucleotides are TGTGCCAGTAGGGCAGGGCCTATAAGCTACACCTTC. Protein: CASRAGPISYTF.

The chain joins TRBV5-5 to TRBJ2-1; tentative D call: TRBD2 (5 bases). Between the trimmed V and J ends, which lost 7 bases and 1 base, there was a span of 9 bases. Germline V gene sequence: CDR1 SGHKS, CDR2 YYEKEE (reference sequence). CDR3 length equals 13 residues. The CDR3 coding sequence is TGTGCCAGCGTGGAGGAGTCCTACAATGAGCAGTTCTTC. It translates to CASVEESYNEQFF.

V is TRBV29-1 and J is TRBJ2-3; 7 bases fit TRBD2. The CDR3 has 14 residues. With 4 bases clipped from V and 2 bases from J, the junction kept 6 bases outside the gene matches. The germline V gene has CDR1 SQVTM and CDR2 ANQGSEA. The CDR3 here is CSVVGAGNTDTQYF. CDR3 sequence (DNA): TGCAGCGTTGTAGGAGCGGGAAACACAGATACGCAGTATTTT.

This clone was recorded only once. V usage is TRBV3-1 (or the pseudogene TRBV3-2) and J usage is TRBJ2-5; possible D gene TRBD1, 6 bases. Germline assignment: CDR1 LGHDT and CDR2 YNNKEL (reference sequence). The CDR3 is made up of 17 amino acids. The V gene lost 4 bases and the J gene lost 2 bases, with 20 bases spanning the gap. CDR3 coding DNA: TGTGCCAGCAGCCCCTACCCACAGGGCTTAAAGCAAGAGACCCAGTACTTC. This translates into CASSPYPQGLKQETQYF.

In its sample, this clone was seen once. The V gene is TRBV13, the J gene TRBJ1-2, with a weak D call TRBD1 (6 bases). The CDR3 has 14 residues. V was pared by 5 bases and J by 3 bases, with 13 bases between. CDR1 and CDR2 (germline): PRHDT, FYEKMQ (reference sequence). The CDR3 sequence is CASSVRGGDYGYTF. DNA of the CDR3: TGTGCCAGCAGCGTTAGAGGGGGAGACTATGGCTACACCTTC.

J is TRBJ2-2 and V is TRBV3-1 (or the pseudogene TRBV3-2); 8 bases line up with TRBD2. This CDR3 contains 14 residues. Germline trimming cut 5 bases from V and 7 bases from J; bases unmatched to any gene: 6. In germline, CDR1 is LGHDT, CDR2 YNNKEL (reference sequence). CDR3 sequence: CASSYSGVGGELFF. The CDR3 nucleotides are TGTGCCAGCAGCTATAGCGGGGTGGGCGGGGAGCTGTTTTTT.

The V call is TRBV6-5, the J call TRBJ2-1, with 8 bases lining up with TRBD2. V lost 0 bases and J lost 4; bases outside the gene matches: 2. The CDR3 runs to 15 residues. The V gene's germline CDR1 is MNHEY and CDR2 SVGAGI. The CDR3 spells CASSYSLAAYNEQFF. The CDR3 DNA reads as TGTGCCAGCAGTTACTCACTAGCGGCTTACAATGAGCAGTTCTTC.

V gene TRBV9 combines with J gene TRBJ2-1, with TRBD2 matching over 11 bases. Germline loops: CDR1 SGDLS, CDR2 YYNGEE. This CDR3 region has 16 residues. The V gene end was trimmed by 4 bases and the J gene end by 4 bases; junction bases not matched to a gene: 7. CDR3 DNA: TGTGCCAGCAGCTTACCCCTAGCGGGGGGTTACAATGAGCAGTTCTTC. This sequence encodes CASSLPLAGGYNEQFF.